A selection of T cell receptor beta chains follows, all from one sample in a study of shared clonotypes between healthy human individuals. Some clones are missing from TCRdb's copy, which holds only in-frame ones; the method was immunoSEQ multiplex PCR. The table shows just over 2,000,000 clones, with roughly 94% occurring only once. The sample consisted of naive CD8+ T cells sorted from blood. These receptors all stem from a man in his late teens or twenties in good health. CDR3s leave out the opening cysteine and the closing phenylalanine or tryptophan.

v_gene: TRBV5-6; CDR3aa: ASSLWETGSYEQY
v_gene: TRBV18; CDR3aa: ASSPALGGFTDTQY
v_gene: TRBV7-2; CDR3aa: ASSPLSYEQY
v_gene: TRBV19; CDR3aa: ASSIGWDYSNQPQH
v_gene: TRBV9; CDR3aa: ASSVASVDSFNYGYT
v_gene: TRBV4-3; CDR3aa: ASSQQRDPYNEQF
v_gene: TRBV30; CDR3aa: AWSWAGHYEQY
v_gene: TRBV6-6; CDR3aa: ASSAPLGGVRYGYT
v_gene: TRBV5-1; CDR3aa: ASRGEWSPVYGYT
v_gene: TRBV27; CDR3aa: ASSLGQSYEQY
v_gene: TRBV6-6; CDR3aa: ASSYGILDTEAF
v_gene: TRBV10-3; CDR3aa: AISDEQGATRETQY
v_gene: TRBV28; CDR3aa: ASTPQGAGEKLF
v_gene: TRBV27; CDR3aa: ASKIGGSGNTIY
v_gene: TRBV4-1; CDR3aa: ASSQGFLQLAGVQY
v_gene: TRBV19; CDR3aa: ASKSGQGIRDTEAF
v_gene: TRBV7-9; CDR3aa: ASSYGNYEQY
v_gene: TRBV4-3; CDR3aa: ASSQDRQGGIFSGNTIY
v_gene: TRBV5-4; CDR3aa: ASSSVDSYYGYT
v_gene: TRBV4-1; CDR3aa: ASSQEKGAGGSVAF
v_gene: TRBV4-1; CDR3aa: ASSQEVGTGGHEQY
v_gene: TRBV6-5; CDR3aa: ASSTGQGNGELF
v_gene: TRBV28; CDR3aa: ASSSAGTHYEQY
v_gene: TRBV6-5; CDR3aa: ASPRLTIDEKLF
v_gene: TRBV28; CDR3aa: ASSLTGLGSTYEQY
v_gene: TRBV5-1; CDR3aa: ASSLRGALGLSNTEAF
v_gene: TRBV27; CDR3aa: ASSDSGTPETQY
v_gene: TRBV4-1; CDR3aa: ASSPLTSGLETQY
v_gene: TRBV2; CDR3aa: ASNRRAYEQY
v_gene: TRBV23-1; CDR3aa: ASSQLRTGCDYGYT
v_gene: TRBV7-9; CDR3aa: ASSFDISTYEQY
v_gene: TRBV2; CDR3aa: ASLPDSRGEKLF
v_gene: TRBV7-8; CDR3aa: ASRSTGDPKYYEQY
v_gene: TRBV7-8; CDR3aa: ASSPVTGGNNSPLH